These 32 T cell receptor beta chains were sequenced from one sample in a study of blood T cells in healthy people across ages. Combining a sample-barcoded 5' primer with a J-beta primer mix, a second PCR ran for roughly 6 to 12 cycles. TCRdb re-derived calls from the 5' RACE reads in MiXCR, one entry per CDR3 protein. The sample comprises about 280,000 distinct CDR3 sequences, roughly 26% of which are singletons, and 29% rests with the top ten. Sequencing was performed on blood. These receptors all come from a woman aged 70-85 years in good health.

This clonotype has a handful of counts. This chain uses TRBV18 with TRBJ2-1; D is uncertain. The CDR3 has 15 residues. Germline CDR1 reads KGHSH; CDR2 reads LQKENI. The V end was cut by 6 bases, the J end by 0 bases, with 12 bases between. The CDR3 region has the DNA TGTGCCAGCTCGCTCGCGAAAAGCTCCTACAATGAGCAGTTCTTC. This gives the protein CASSLAKSSYNEQFF.

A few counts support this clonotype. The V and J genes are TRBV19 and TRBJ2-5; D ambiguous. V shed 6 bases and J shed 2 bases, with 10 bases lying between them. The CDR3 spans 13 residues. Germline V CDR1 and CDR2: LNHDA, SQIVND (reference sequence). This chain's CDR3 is CASSALVQETQYF. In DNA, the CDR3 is TGTGCCAGTAGCGCGTTGGTTCAAGAGACCCAGTACTTC. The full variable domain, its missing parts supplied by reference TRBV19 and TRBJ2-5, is DGGITQSPKYLFRKEGQNVTLSCEQNLNHDAMYWYRQDPGQGLRLIYYSQIVNDFQKGDIAEGYSVSREKKESFPLTVTSAQKNPTAFYLCASSALVQETQYFGPGTRLLVL.

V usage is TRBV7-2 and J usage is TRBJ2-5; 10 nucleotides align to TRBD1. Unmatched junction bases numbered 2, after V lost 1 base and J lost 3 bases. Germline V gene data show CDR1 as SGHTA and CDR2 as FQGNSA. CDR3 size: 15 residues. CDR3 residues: CASSLVGTGEETQYF. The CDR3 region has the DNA TGTGCCAGCAGCTTAGTGGGGACAGGGGAAGAGACCCAGTACTTC.

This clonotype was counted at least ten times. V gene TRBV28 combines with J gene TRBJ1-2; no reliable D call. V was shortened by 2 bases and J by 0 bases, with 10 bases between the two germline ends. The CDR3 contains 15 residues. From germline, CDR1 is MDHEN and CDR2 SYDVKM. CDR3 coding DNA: TGTGCCAGCAGTTTAGGGATGGGGACTAACTATGGCTACACCTTC. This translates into CASSLGMGTNYGYTF.

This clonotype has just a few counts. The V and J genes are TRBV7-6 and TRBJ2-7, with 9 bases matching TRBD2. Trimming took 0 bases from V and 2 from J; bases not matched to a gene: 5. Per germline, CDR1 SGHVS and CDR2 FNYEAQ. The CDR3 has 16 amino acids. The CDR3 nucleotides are TGTGCCAGCAGCTTAGCAACTAGCGGGCGTACCTACGAGCAGTACTTC. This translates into CASSLATSGRTYEQYF. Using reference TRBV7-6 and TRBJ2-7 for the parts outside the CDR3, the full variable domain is GAGVSQSPRYKVTKRGQDVALRCDPISGHVSLYWYRQALGQGPEFLTYFNYEAQQDKSGLPNDRFSAERPEGSISTLTIQRTEQRDSAMYRCASSLATSGRTYEQYFGPGTRLTVT.

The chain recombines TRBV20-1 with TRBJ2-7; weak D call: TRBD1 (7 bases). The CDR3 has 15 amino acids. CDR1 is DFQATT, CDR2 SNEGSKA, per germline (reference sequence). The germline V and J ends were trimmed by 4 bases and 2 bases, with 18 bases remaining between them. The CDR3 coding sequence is TGCAGTGCTATCCCTGGGGGGACAGCTGCCTACGAGCAGTACTTC. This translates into CSAIPGGTAAYEQYF.

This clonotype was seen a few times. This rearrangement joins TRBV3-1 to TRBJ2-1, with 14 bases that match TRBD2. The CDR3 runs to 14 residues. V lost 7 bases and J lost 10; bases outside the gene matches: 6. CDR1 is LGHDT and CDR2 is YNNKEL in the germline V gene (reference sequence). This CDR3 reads CASNEGLAGEEQFF. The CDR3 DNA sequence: TGTGCCAGCAACGAGGGACTAGCGGGAGAGGAGCAGTTCTTC.

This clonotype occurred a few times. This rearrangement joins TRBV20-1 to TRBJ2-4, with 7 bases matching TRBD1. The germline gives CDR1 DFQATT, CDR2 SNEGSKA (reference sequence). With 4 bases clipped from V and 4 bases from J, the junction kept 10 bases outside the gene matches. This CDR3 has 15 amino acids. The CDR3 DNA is TGCAGTGCTACCCCCACCGACAGGGAAAAAAACATTCAGTACTTC. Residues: CSATPTDREKNIQYF.

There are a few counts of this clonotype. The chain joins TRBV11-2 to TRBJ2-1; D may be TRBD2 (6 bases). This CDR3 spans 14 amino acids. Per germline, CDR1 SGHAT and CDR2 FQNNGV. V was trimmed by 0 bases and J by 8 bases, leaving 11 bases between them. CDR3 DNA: TGTGCCAGCAGCTTAGATGGGGGGTGGGATGAGCAGTTCTTC. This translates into CASSLDGGWDEQFF. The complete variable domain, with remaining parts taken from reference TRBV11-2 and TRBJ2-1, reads EAGVAQSPRYKIIEKRQSVAFWCNPISGHATLYWYQQILGQGPKLLIQFQNNGVVDDSQLPKDRFSAERLKGVDSTLKIQPAKLEDSAVYLCASSLDGGWDEQFFGPGTRLTVL.

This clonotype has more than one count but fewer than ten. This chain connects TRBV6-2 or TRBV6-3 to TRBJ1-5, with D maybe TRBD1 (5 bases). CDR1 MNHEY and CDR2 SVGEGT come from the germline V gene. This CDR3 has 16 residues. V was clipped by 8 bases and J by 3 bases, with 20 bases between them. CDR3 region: CASGRLGRDFNQPQHF. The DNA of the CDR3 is TGTGCCAGCGGGCGGTTGGGACGGGATTTCAATCAGCCCCAGCATTTT.

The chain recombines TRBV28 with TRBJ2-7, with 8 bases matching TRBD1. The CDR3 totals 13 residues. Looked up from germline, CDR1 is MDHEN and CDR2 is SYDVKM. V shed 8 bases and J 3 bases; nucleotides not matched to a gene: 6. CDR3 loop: CASGGQVGYEQYF. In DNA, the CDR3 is TGTGCCAGCGGGGGACAGGTGGGCTACGAGCAGTACTTC.

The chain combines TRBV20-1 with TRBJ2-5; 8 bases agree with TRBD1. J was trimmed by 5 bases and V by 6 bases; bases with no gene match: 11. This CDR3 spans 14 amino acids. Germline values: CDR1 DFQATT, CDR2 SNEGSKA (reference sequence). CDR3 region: CSARPQGAVETQYF. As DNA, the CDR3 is TGCAGTGCCAGGCCTCAGGGGGCGGTGGAGACCCAGTACTTC.

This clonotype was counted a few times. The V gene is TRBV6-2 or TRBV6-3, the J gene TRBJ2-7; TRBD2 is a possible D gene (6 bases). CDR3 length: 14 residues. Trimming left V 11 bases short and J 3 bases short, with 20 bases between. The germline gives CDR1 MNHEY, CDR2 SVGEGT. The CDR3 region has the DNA TGTGCCCTACGGAGGGACCCCCAAGGCTACGAGCAGTACTTC. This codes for CALRRDPQGYEQYF.

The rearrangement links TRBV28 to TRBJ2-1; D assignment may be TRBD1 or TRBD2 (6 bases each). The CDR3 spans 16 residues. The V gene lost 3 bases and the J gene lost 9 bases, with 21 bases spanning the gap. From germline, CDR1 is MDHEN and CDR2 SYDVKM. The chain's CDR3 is CASSFLGGTLYGEQFF. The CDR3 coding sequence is TGTGCCAGCAGTTTTCTGGGGGGCACCCTCTACGGTGAGCAGTTCTTC. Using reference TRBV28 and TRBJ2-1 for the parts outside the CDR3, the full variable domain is DVKVTQSSRYLVKRTGEKVFLECVQDMDHENMFWYRQDPGLGLRLIYFSYDVKMKEKGDIPEGYSVSREKKERFSLILESASTNQTSMYLCASSFLGGTLYGEQFFGPGTRLTVL.

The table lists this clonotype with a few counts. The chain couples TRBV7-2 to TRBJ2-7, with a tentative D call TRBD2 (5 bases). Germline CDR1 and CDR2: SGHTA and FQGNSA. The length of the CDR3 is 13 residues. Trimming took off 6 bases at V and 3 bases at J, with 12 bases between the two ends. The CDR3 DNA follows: TGTGCCAGCAGATCGGGGAACAACTACGAGCAGTACTTC. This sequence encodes CASRSGNNYEQYF.

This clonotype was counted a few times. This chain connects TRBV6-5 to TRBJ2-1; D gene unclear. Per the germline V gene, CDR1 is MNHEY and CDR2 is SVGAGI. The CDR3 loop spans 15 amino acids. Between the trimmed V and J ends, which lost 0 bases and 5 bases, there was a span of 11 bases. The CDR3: CASSYSRYSHNEQFF. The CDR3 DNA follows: TGTGCCAGCAGTTACTCGCGGTATTCCCACAATGAGCAGTTCTTC.

In DNA, the CDR3 is TGTGCCAGCCGCCCGGACAGGATGTTTAACTATGGCTACACCTTC. This translates into CASRPDRMFNYGYTF. The V gene is TRBV6-2 or TRBV6-3, the J gene TRBJ1-2, with 7 bases aligning to TRBD1. Looked up from germline, CDR1 is MNHEY and CDR2 is SVGEGT. Losses at the gene ends were 8 bases for V and 1 base for J; bases not matched to a gene: 10. This CDR3 is 15 amino acids long.

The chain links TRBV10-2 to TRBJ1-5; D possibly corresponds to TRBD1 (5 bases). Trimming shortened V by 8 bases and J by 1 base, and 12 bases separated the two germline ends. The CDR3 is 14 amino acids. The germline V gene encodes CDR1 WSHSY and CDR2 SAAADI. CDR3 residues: CASFGGRSNQPQHF. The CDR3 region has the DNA TGCGCCAGCTTCGGGGGTCGGAGCAATCAGCCCCAGCATTTT.

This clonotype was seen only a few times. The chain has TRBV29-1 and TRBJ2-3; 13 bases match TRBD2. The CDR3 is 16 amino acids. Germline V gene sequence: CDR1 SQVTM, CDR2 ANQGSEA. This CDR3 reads CRAPTSGRPYTDTQYF. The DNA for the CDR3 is TGCAGGGCCCCGACTAGCGGGAGGCCGTACACAGATACGCAGTATTTT.

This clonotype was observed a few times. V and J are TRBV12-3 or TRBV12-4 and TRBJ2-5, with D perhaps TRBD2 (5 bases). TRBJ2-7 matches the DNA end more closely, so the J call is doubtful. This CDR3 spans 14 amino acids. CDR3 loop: CASSSTRMGYEQYF. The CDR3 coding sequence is TGTGCCAGCAGTTCCACTAGAATGGGCTACGAGCAGTACTTC.

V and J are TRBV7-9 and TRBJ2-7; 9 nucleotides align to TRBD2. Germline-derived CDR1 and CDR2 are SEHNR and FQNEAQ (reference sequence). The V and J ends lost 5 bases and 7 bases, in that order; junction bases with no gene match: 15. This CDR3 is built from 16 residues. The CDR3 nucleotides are TGTGCCAGCAGCGCCGGATTGACTAGCGGTGGGGTTGAGCAGTACTTC. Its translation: CASSAGLTSGGVEQYF.

This chain's CDR3 is CSASGGSPLHF. The DNA for the CDR3 is TGCAGTGCCTCCGGGGGATCACCCCTCCACTTT. V and J are TRBV20-1 and TRBJ1-6; a possible D gene is TRBD1 (5 bases). Trimming took 6 bases from V and 10 from J, leaving 10 bases between them. Germline loops: CDR1 DFQATT, CDR2 SNEGSKA (reference sequence). There are 11 residues in the CDR3.

The CDR3 region is CASSTRQGDYGYTF. The CDR3 nucleotides are TGTGCCAGCAGCACCCGACAGGGCGACTATGGCTACACCTTC. The chain is built from TRBV7-9 and TRBJ1-2, with TRBD1 identical over 7 bases. The germline V gene encodes CDR1 SEHNR and CDR2 FQNEAQ (reference sequence). The CDR3 has 14 amino acids. The V and J ends lost 5 bases and 3 bases, in that order; junction bases with no gene match: 6.

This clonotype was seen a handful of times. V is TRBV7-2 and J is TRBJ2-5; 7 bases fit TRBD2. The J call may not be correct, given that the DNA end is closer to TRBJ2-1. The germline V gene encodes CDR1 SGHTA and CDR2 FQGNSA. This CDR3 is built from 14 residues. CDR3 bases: TGTGCCAGCAGCCGGGGAGGGTTGGTCAATGAGCAGTTCTTC. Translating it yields CASSRGGLVNEQFF.

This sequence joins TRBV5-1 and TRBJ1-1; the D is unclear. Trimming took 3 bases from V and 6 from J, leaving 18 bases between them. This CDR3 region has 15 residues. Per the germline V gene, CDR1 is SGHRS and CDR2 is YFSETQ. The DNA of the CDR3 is TGCGCCAGCAGCTCGTCCCCGAGCGGTTCCGCTGAAGCTTTCTTT. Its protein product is CASSSSPSGSAEAFF. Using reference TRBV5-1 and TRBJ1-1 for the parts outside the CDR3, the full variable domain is KAGVTQTPRYLIKTRGQQVTLSCSPISGHRSVSWYQQTPGQGLQFLFEYFSETQRNKGNFPGRFSGRQFSNSRSEMNVSTLELGDSALYLCASSSSPSGSAEAFFGQGTRLTVV.

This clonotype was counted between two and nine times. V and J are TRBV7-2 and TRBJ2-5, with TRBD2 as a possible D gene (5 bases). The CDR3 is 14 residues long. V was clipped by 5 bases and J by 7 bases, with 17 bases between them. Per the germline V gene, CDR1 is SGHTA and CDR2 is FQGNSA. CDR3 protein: CASSQEGLAVTQYF. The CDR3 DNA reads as TGTGCCAGCAGCCAAGAAGGGCTAGCAGTGACCCAGTACTTC.

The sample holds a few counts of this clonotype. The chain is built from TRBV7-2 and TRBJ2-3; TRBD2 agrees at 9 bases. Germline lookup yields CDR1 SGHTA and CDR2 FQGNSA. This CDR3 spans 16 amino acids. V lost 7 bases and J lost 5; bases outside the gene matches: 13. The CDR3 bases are TGTGCCAGCACCCGAAGAGCGGGAGGTGGAGGAGATACGCAGTATTTT. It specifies CASTRRAGGGGDTQYF.

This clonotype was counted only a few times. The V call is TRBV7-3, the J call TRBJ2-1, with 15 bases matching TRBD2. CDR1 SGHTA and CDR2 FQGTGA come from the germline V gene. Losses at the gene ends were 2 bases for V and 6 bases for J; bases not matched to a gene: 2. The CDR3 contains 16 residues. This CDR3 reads CASSLGTSGRTNEQFF. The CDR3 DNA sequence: TGTGCCAGCAGCTTAGGGACTAGCGGGAGGACCAATGAGCAGTTCTTC.

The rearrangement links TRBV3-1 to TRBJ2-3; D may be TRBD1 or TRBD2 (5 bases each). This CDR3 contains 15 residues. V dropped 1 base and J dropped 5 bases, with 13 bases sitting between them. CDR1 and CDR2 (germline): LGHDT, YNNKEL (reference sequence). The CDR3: CASSQGGPLLDTQYF. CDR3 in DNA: TGTGCCAGCAGCCAAGGGGGACCCCTCTTAGATACGCAGTATTTT.

The CDR3 DNA follows: TGTGCCAGCTCACCAGGGACAGGTAGGATGGATGAGCAGTTCTTC. Its protein product is CASSPGTGRMDEQFF. This chain joins TRBV18 and TRBJ2-1; 8 bases match TRBD1. Trimming removed 2 bases from V and 8 bases from J; junction bases left unmatched: 8. The CDR3 runs to 15 residues. Germline loops: CDR1 KGHSH, CDR2 LQKENI.

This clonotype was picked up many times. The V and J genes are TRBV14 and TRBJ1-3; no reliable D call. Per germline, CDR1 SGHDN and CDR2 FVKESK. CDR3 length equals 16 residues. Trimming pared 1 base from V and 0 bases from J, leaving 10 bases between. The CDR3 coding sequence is TGTGCCAGCAGCCAAGCTTTCCTCTTCTCTGGAAACACCATATATTTT. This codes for CASSQAFLFSGNTIYF.

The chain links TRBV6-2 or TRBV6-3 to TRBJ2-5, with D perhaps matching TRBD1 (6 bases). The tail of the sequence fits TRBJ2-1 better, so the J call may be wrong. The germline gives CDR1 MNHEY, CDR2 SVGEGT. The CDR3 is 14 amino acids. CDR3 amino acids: CASSTPRGYNEQFF. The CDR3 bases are TGTGCCAGCAGTACTCCTAGGGGGTACAATGAGCAGTTCTTC.